This TCR beta chain stems from a study of T-cell memory formation after mild COVID-19. From germline, CDR1 is LGHNA and CDR2 YSLEER. The CDR3 totals 15 residues. Trimming took 3 bases from V and 0 from J, leaving 6 bases between them. The sample holds a few counts of this clonotype. Its specificity is not known. General study points: A subset of responding clones appeared in pre-infection memory, suggesting cross-reactive memory joined.

Each CDR3 protein is one row after TCRdb ran MiXCR on the 5' RACE reads. This table has about 81,000 distinct CDR3 sequences, 20% to 30% appearing once. Sequencing was performed on PBMCs or a T cell subset sorted from them (not recorded which). This clonotype was obtained from a man in his late teens or twenties who had mild COVID-19 (a few samples of this study predate the infection). Cell type and time point are not known. V usage is TRBV4-3 and J usage is TRBJ2-6; D is ambiguous. Here the CDR3 reads CASSQGLSGANVLTF. The CDR3 region has the DNA TGCGCCAGCAGCCAGGGTCTCTCTGGGGCCAACGTCCTGACTTTC.